This T cell receptor (beta chain) was documented in a study of chemoradiotherapy in HPV16-positive cancers. CDR3 length: 15 amino acids. CDR1 and CDR2 from the germline V gene are SGHKS and YYEKEE (reference sequence). The V end was cut by 0 bases, the J end by 0 bases, with 7 bases between. Measured with immunoSEQ multiplex PCR; TCRdb has only the in-frame clones, and not every one. The sample contains around 33,000 clones, 88% of which appear only once. The clonotype was recovered from a human donor with HPV-associated anogenital cancer. Sample: blood, taken from a patient who underwent chemoradiotherapy. This chain uses TRBV5-5 with TRBJ2-1; no definite D call. The CDR3 DNA reads TGTGCCAGCAGCTTGGAGATTCGCTCCTACAATGAGCAGTTCTTC. This gives the protein CASSLEIRSYNEQFF.